This passage covers 13 T cell receptor beta chains from one sample sequenced in a study of T cells after yellow fever vaccination (dated by TCRdb to the late 2010s). The treatment or condition label on this specimen signifies: live attenuated yellow fever vaccine strain. The library was made by 5' RACE. TCRdb names Illumina NovaSeq 6000 as the instrument used. Using fastp trimming at Q25 and MiXCR clonotype assembly, TCRdb reanalyzed the public sequencing data and kept in-frame beta chains. Records with the same CDR3 protein are collapsed into one entry carrying the most frequent genes and DNA. The sample contains fewer than 350,000 distinct CDR3 sequences, 3.5% to 5% of them found a single time. The ten largest clones take up roughly 19% of the sample. The sequencing used PBMCs, collected 15 days after the yellow fever booster vaccination. These receptor sequences come from a man aged 18 to 29 who received the YFV17D yellow fever vaccine.

There are a few counts of this clonotype. This sequence joins TRBV20-1 and TRBJ2-3; D uncertain. The V gene's germline CDR1 is DFQATT and CDR2 SNEGSKA (reference sequence). With 4 bases removed from V and 2 bases from J, the gap between germline ends came to 22 bases. The length of the CDR3 is 17 residues. CDR3 nucleotide sequence: TGCAGTGCTACCACCGAAAGCCTGGTCTGGTCCACAGATACGCAGTATTTT. It codes for CSATTESLVWSTDTQYF.

This clonotype was seen repeatedly, ten times or more. The gene calls are TRBV6-5 and TRBJ2-7; TRBD2 matches at 8 bases. J gave up 1 base and V 0 bases, and 5 bases lay outside the gene matches. Germline loops: CDR1 MNHEY, CDR2 SVGAGI. The CDR3 consists of 16 residues. The CDR3 here is CASSYSSGGASYEQYF. Written as DNA, the CDR3 is TGTGCCAGCAGTTACTCCTCCGGGGGGGCGTCCTACGAGCAGTACTTC.

This clonotype showed up just a few times. V and J are TRBV4-2 and TRBJ2-1, with 9 bases that match TRBD2. Per germline, CDR1 LGHNA and CDR2 YNFKEQ. V was clipped by 0 bases and J by 7 bases; unmatched bases: 4. The CDR3 is 15 amino acids. Here the CDR3 DNA reads TGTGCCAGCAGCCAAGATCCGACTAGCGGTAATGAGCAGTTCTTC. It codes for CASSQDPTSGNEQFF.

This clonotype occurred many times. The chain links TRBV20-1 to TRBJ2-5, with 7 bases fitting TRBD1. Trimming cost V 1 base and J 2 bases; bases outside gene matches: 4. This CDR3 contains 14 residues. Germline CDR1 is DFQATT and CDR2 is SNEGSKA (reference sequence). The CDR3 here is CSARAGTAQETQYF. In DNA, the CDR3 is TGCAGTGCTAGAGCGGGGACAGCACAAGAGACCCAGTACTTC.

This clonotype came up many times. The rearrangement links TRBV12-3 or TRBV12-4 to TRBJ2-2, with TRBD1 identical over 8 bases. CDR3 size: 13 residues. J was trimmed by 7 bases and V by 5 bases; bases with no gene match: 3. This CDR3 is CASSGQGSGELFF. CDR3 sequence (DNA): TGTGCCAGCAGTGGACAGGGTAGCGGGGAGCTGTTTTTT.

The chain is built from TRBV7-3 and TRBJ2-5, with TRBD1 matching 8 bases. The CDR3 length is 15 residues. The germline gives CDR1 SGHTA, CDR2 FQGTGA. Unmatched junction bases numbered 4, after V lost 2 bases and J lost 2 bases. The CDR3 bases are TGTGCCAGCAGCTTAGCGACAGGGGTTCAAGAGACCCAGTACTTC. Residues: CASSLATGVQETQYF.

The table lists this clonotype with many counts. The chain combines TRBV7-2 with TRBJ2-1; 7 bases fit TRBD1. CDR1 and CDR2 from the germline V gene are SGHTA and FQGNSA. Trimming took 6 bases from V and 6 from J; bases not matched to a gene: 14. The CDR3 has 16 residues. In nucleotides, the CDR3 is TGTGCCAGCAGTCGTGAGGGGGCGAACGGGATCAATGAGCAGTTCTTC. Amino acids: CASSREGANGINEQFF. Full variable domain (missing parts from reference TRBV7-2 and TRBJ2-1): GAGVSQSPSNKVTEKGKDVELRCDPISGHTALYWYRQSLGQGLEFLIYFQGNSAPDKSGLPSDRFSAERTGGSVSTLTIQRTQQEDSAVYLCASSREGANGINEQFFGPGTRLTVL.

The table lists this clonotype with a few counts. J is TRBJ2-3 and V is TRBV5-4, with D perhaps assigned TRBD1 or TRBD2 (6 bases each). CDR1 and CDR2 from the germline V gene are SGHNT and YYREEE (reference sequence). Trimming removed 4 bases from V and 4 bases from J, with 16 bases in between. This CDR3 comprises 15 residues. CDR3 DNA: TGTGCCAGCAGCCTGGCTGGGGGGCGATCAGATACGCAGTATTTT. It translates to CASSLAGGRSDTQYF.

This clonotype occurred a few times. The V gene is TRBV5-6, the J gene TRBJ2-5; no clear D. Trimming stripped 0 bases from V and 7 bases from J, with 13 bases between. The V gene's germline CDR1 is SGHDT and CDR2 YYEEEE. CDR3 length: 14 residues. For the CDR3, the DNA is TGTGCCAGCAGCTTGGGAGGCCAAGATGGGACCCAGTACTTC. Its protein is CASSLGGQDGTQYF. The full variable domain, rest sourced from reference TRBV5-6 and TRBJ2-5, is DAGVTQSPTHLIKTRGQQVTLRCSPKSGHDTVSWYQQALGQGPQFIFQYYEEEERQRGNFPDRFSGHQFPNYSSELNVNALLLGDSALYLCASSLGGQDGTQYFGPGTRLLVL.

The rearrangement links TRBV7-2 to TRBJ2-3; tentatively, D is TRBD2 (7 bases). The CDR3 covers 16 residues. The V end was cut by 2 bases, the J end by 2 bases, with 14 bases between. From germline, CDR1 is SGHTA and CDR2 FQGNSA. This CDR3 is CASSLWWGGDTDTQYF. The DNA of the CDR3 is TGTGCCAGCAGCTTATGGTGGGGGGGCGACACAGATACGCAGTATTTT.

The sample holds many counts of this clonotype. The genes are TRBV21-1 and TRBJ2-7; the D call TRBD2 from the table was never checked on the DNA. TRBV21-1 is a recognized pseudogene. The CDR3 has 15 amino acids. The CDR3, as DNA: TGTGCCAGCCGACAGCTCAGGGGCCCACCTCGTGAGCAGTACGTC. Encoded protein: CASRQLRGPPREQYV.

The chain recombines TRBV6-2 or TRBV6-3 with TRBJ2-7; D uncertain. This CDR3 contains 12 residues. CDR1 and CDR2 from the germline V gene are MNHEY and SVGEGT. V was clipped by 6 bases and J by 3 bases, with 9 bases between them. CDR3 nucleotides: TGTGCCAGCAGCACCGTAGACTACGAGCAGTACGTC. It yields the protein CASSTVDYEQYV.

This rearrangement joins TRBV12-3 or TRBV12-4 to TRBJ1-5; the D gene is possibly TRBD1 (6 bases). The V gene lost 3 bases and the J gene lost 2 bases, with 11 bases spanning the gap. This CDR3 region has 15 residues. CDR3 loop: CASSFRSGGNQPQHF. CDR3 DNA sequence: TGTGCCAGCAGTTTTAGGTCAGGGGGCAATCAGCCCCAGCATTTT.